This TCR beta chain derives from a study of T cell responses to AZD1222 COVID-19 vaccine. The V end lost 5 bases, the J end lost 2 bases, and 10 bases lay between the germline ends. The CDR3 consists of 13 residues. CDR1 and CDR2 (germline): MNHEY, SMNVEV (reference sequence). General observations from the study: Repertoire collection took place solely once the T cell response had peaked.

Regarding this clone: Its antigen remains unknown.

Assay: immunoSEQ multiplex PCR; the TCRdb copy retains only in-frame clones and omits some. The profile shows 90,000 or so clones, around nine tenths of them singletons. The TCR originated in an adult who received the AZD1222 COVID-19 vaccine. The starting material was peripheral blood, obtained 28 days after the second AZD1222 dose. This chain links TRBV27 with TRBJ2-7; D is unclear. DNA for the CDR3: TGTGCCAGCAGTACGACCATCGCCTACGAGCAGTACTTC. As protein: CASSTTIAYEQYF.